Below, one T cell receptor beta chain is given with its context. The data were taken from a study of blood T cell repertoires in COVID-19. Study background: Samples representing acute and convalescent COVID-19 were sourced from the United States, Italy and Spain.

Clones were read by immunoSEQ multiplex PCR, and TCRdb kept only the in-frame ones, dropping some. Of 150,000 to 200,000 clones listed, approximately 87% are singletons. The sequence derives from a woman between 70 and 85 years old with acute or convalescent COVID-19. Sequencing used peripheral blood.

This chain's CDR3 is CASSSQGTSGANEQFF. The DNA for the CDR3 is TGTGCCAGCAGCTCCCAGGGGACTAGCGGGGCCAATGAGCAGTTCTTC. The rearrangement uses TRBV7-3 and TRBJ2-1; 13 bases line up with TRBD2. The CDR3 spans 16 residues. Trimming cost V 4 bases and J 6 bases; bases outside gene matches: 6. In germline, CDR1 is SGHTA, CDR2 FQGTGA.